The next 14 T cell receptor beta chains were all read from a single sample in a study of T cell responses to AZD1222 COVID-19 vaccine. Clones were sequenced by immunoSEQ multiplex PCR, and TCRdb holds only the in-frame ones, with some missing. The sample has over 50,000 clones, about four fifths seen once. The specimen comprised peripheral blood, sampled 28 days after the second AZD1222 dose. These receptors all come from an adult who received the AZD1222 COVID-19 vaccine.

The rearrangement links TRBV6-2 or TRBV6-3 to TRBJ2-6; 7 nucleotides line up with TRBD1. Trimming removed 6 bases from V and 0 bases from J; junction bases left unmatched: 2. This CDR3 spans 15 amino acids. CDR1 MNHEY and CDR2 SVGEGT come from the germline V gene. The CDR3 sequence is CASSSGGSGANVLTF. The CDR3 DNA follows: TGTGCCAGCAGCTCAGGGGGCTCTGGGGCCAACGTCCTGACTTTC.

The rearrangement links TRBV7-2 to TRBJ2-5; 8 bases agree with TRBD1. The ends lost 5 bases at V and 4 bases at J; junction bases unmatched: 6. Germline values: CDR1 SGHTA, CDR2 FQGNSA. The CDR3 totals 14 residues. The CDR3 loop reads CASSPGTGLETQYF. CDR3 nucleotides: TGTGCCAGCAGCCCTGGGACAGGACTAGAGACCCAGTACTTC.

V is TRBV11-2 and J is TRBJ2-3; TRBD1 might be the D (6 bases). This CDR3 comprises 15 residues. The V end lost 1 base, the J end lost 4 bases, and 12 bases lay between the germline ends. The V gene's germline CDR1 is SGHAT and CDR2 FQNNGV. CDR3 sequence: CASSLGAGDADTQYF. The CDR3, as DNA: TGTGCCAGCAGCTTAGGGGCAGGGGACGCAGATACGCAGTATTTT.

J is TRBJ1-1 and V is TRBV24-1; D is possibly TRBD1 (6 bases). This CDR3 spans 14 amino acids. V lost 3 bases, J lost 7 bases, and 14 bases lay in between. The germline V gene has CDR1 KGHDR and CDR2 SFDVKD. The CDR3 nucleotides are TGTGCCACCAGTGATCCCGCCAGGGGAGGTGAAGCTTTCTTT. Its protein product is CATSDPARGGEAFF.

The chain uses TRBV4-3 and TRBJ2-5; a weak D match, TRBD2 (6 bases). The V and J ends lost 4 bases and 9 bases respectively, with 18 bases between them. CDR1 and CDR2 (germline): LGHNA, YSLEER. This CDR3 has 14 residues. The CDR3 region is CASSLIGTRGPQYF. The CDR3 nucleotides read TGCGCCAGCAGCCTAATAGGGACTCGCGGACCCCAGTACTTC.

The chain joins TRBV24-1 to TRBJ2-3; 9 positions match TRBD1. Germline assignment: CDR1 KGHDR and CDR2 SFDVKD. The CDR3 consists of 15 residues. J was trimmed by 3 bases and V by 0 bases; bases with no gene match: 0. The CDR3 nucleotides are TGTGCCACCAGTGATTTGGGGACAGGGACAGATACGCAGTATTTT. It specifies CATSDLGTGTDTQYF.

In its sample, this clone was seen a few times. CDR3 protein: CASSQGRSTRGETQYF. For the CDR3, the DNA is TGTGCCAGCAGCCAAGGTCGGTCCACCCGAGGGGAGACCCAGTACTTC. The chain is built from TRBV3-1 (or the pseudogene TRBV3-2) and TRBJ2-5; TRBD2 might be the D (5 bases). CDR1 and CDR2 from the germline V gene are LGHDT and YNNKEL (reference sequence). The CDR3 runs 16 residues. V was trimmed by 1 base and J by 5 bases, leaving 17 bases between them.

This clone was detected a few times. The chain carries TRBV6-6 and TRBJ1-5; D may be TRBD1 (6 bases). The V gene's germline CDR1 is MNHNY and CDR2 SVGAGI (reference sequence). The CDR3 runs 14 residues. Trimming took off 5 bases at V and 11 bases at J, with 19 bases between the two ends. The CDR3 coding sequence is TGTGCCAGCAGTAAAGGGGACACCGGACTTGCCCAGCATTTT. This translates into CASSKGDTGLAQHF.

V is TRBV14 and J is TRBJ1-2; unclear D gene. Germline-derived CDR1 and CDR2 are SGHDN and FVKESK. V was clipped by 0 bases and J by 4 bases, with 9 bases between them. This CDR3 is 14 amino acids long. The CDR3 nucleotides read TGTGCCAGCAGCCAAGACCTGTTATTCTATGGCTACACCTTC. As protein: CASSQDLLFYGYTF.

The CDR3 region has the DNA TGTGCCAGTAGTAGGGGGACAGGCCCCACTGGGGCCAACGTCCTGACTTTC. Encoded protein: CASSRGTGPTGANVLTF. The genes are TRBV19 and TRBJ2-6; 8 bases agree with TRBD1. This CDR3 has 17 residues. V was pared by 4 bases and J by 2 bases, with 7 bases of the junction left unmatched. Germline-derived CDR1 and CDR2 are LNHDA and SQIVND (reference sequence).

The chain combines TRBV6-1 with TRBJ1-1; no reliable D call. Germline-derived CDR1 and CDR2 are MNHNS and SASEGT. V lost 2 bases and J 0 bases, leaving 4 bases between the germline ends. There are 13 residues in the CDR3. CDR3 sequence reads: CASSETLNTEAFF. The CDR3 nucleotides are TGTGCCAGCAGTGAAACGTTGAACACTGAAGCTTTCTTT.

CDR3 DNA: TGTGCCAGCAGCCAAGATGGTCAGAGCAATCAGCCCCAGCATTTT. Its translation is CASSQDGQSNQPQHF. This sequence joins TRBV4-2 and TRBJ1-5; D uncertain. With 0 bases removed from V and 1 base from J, the gap between germline ends came to 7 bases. This CDR3 is built from 15 residues. Germline lookup yields CDR1 LGHNA and CDR2 YNFKEQ.

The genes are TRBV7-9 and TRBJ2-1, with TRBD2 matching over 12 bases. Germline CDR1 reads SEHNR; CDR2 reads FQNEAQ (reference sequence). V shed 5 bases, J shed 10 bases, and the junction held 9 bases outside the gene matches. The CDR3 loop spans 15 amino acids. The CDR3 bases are TGTGCCAGCAGCCAACGACTAGCGGGAGCTGGGGAGCAGTTCTTC. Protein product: CASSQRLAGAGEQFF.

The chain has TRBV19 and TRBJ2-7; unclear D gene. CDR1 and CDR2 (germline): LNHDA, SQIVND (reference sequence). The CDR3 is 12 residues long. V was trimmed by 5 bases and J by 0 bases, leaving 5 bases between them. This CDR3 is CASSGRSYEQYF. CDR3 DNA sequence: TGTGCCAGTAGTGGACGCTCCTACGAGCAGTACTTC.